Listed below are T cell receptor beta chains from one sample, sequenced in a study of T cell responses to AZD1222 COVID-19 vaccine. The repertoire was sequenced with immunoSEQ multiplex PCR; TCRdb's copy has only in-frame clones and lacks some. The sample has just over 70,000 clones, around 85% seen once. This material consisted of peripheral blood, taken on day 0 of AZD1222 vaccination. These receptors came from an adult in good health. The CDR3 runs from the conserved cysteine through the conserved F or W. Fields, in order: D gene, J gene, V gene, clone size, CDR3 protein, CDR3 DNA. A D gene is named only where the DNA matches it firmly. Clone size is not always given. Where it is, it says once, few, many or a class for expanded clones.

>NA|TRBJ2-2|TRBV6-6|once
CASSPPPRGLTNTGELFF
TGTGCCAGCAGTCCCCCTCCGAGGGGCCTAACGAACACCGGGGAGCTGTTTTTT
>NA|TRBJ2-1|TRBV19|NA
CASSISGGANNEQFF
TGTGCCAGTAGTATTAGCGGAGGGGCGAACAATGAGCAGTTCTTC
>NA|TRBJ1-4|TRBV2|NA
CASSVWQVNEKLFF
TGTGCCAGCAGTGTATGGCAGGTCAATGAAAAACTGTTTTTT
>NA|TRBJ1-1|TRBV30|NA
CAWSPLTPNTEAFF
TGTGCCTGGAGCCCATTGACACCGAACACTGAAGCTTTCTTT
>TRBD1|TRBJ2-5|TRBV5-1|NA
CASSPDRAAQETQYF
TGCGCCAGCAGCCCGGACAGGGCCGCCCAAGAGACCCAGTACTTC
>NA|TRBJ2-3|TRBV5-7|NA
CASSLDRQAMSLYTQYF
TGTGCCAGCAGCCTAGATAGGCAGGCGATGAGCCTTTATACGCAGTATTTT
>TRBD2|TRBJ2-7|TRBV5-1|NA
CASSLAPGSGYEQYF
TGCGCCAGCAGCTTGGCCCCCGGTAGCGGGTACGAGCAGTACTTC
>NA|TRBJ1-2|TRBV10-3|NA
CAISDPGGGSGNYGYTF
TGTGCCATCAGTGACCCAGGCGGGGGGTCGGGGAACTATGGCTACACCTTC
>NA|TRBJ1-2|TRBV2|few
CASSELGGRGYGYTF
TGTGCCAGCAGTGAATTGGGGGGGCGCGGCTATGGCTACACCTTC
>TRBD2|TRBJ2-3|TRBV24-1|once
CATSDRDGTSGGTDTQYF
TGTGCCACCAGTGACCGTGATGGGACTAGCGGGGGCACAGATACGCAGTATTTT
>TRBD1|TRBJ1-1|TRBV19|NA
CASSIQGAANTEAFF
TGTGCCAGTAGTATACAGGGGGCGGCGAACACTGAAGCTTTCTTT
>NA|TRBJ1-2|TRBV19|NA
CASSMRTNYGYTF
TGTGCCAGTAGTATGAGGACTAACTATGGCTACACCTTC
>NA|TRBJ1-5|TRBV5-1|NA
CASSPRDGAGTQHF
TGCGCCAGCAGCCCGAGGGACGGCGCGGGGACCCAGCATTTT
>NA|TRBJ1-1|TRBV7-6|NA
CASRPGRENTEAFF
TGTGCCAGCAGGCCGGGACGGGAGAACACTGAAGCTTTCTTT
>NA|TRBJ2-1|TRBV7-9|NA
CASSHSNEQFF
TGTGCCAGCAGCCACTCCAATGAGCAGTTCTTC
>NA|TRBJ2-1|TRBV19|NA
CASSVSGVQDEQFF
TGTGCCAGTAGTGTTAGTGGTGTCCAGGATGAGCAGTTCTTC
>NA|TRBJ1-1|TRBV5-1|NA
CASGSPGPGTEAFF
TGCGCCAGCGGAAGCCCGGGGCCAGGGACTGAAGCTTTCTTT
>TRBD1|TRBJ1-2|TRBV10-3|NA
CATESRDRDYGYTF
TGTGCCACCGAGTCCCGGGACAGGGACTATGGCTACACCTTC
>TRBD1|TRBJ1-2|TRBV19|NA
CASSPRDRINYGYTF
TGTGCCAGTAGTCCCAGGGACAGGATTAACTATGGCTACACCTTC
>NA|TRBJ1-2|TRBV2|NA
CASSQGLYGYTF
TGTGCCAGCAGTCAAGGGTTGTATGGCTACACCTTC
>NA|TRBJ1-1|TRBV6-5|NA
CASSYSRGRTEAFF
TGTGCCAGCAGTTACTCGAGGGGCCGGACTGAAGCTTTCTTT
>TRBD2|TRBJ2-5|TRBV5-4|NA
CASSQGLAGRLGETQYF
TGTGCCAGCAGCCAGGGACTAGCGGGCCGTTTGGGGGAGACCCAGTACTTC
>NA|TRBJ2-3|TRBV12-3/TRBV12-4|once
CASKRGGDTQYF
TGTGCCAGCAAGCGTGGGGGAGATACGCAGTATTTT
>NA|TRBJ2-7|TRBV6-5|NA
CASSYAFRTYEQYF
TGTGCCAGCAGTTACGCATTCAGGACCTACGAGCAGTACTTC
>TRBD1|TRBJ2-1|TRBV20-1|NA
CSAGTVAEQFF
TGCAGTGCGGGGACAGTTGCTGAGCAGTTCTTC
>TRBD1|TRBJ2-1|TRBV5-1|NA
CASSQGGQRYNEQFF
TGCGCCAGCAGCCAAGGGGGACAGAGGTACAATGAGCAGTTCTTC
>TRBD1|TRBJ2-3|TRBV12-5|few
CASGPPGQGGTQYF
TGTGCTAGTGGTCCGCCGGGACAGGGGGGTACGCAGTATTTT
>NA|TRBJ2-3|TRBV11-1|NA
CASSPHPTDTQYF
TGTGCCAGCAGCCCCCACCCGACAGATACGCAGTATTTT
>TRBD1|TRBJ1-2|TRBV5-4|few
CASSLATPGGGDYGYTF
TGTGCCAGCAGCTTGGCCACTCCAGGGGGCGGTGACTATGGCTACACCTTC
>TRBD2|TRBJ2-2|TRBV5-1|NA
CASSLGAGVTNTGELFF
TGCGCCAGCAGCTTGGGAGCGGGGGTTACAAACACCGGGGAGCTGTTTTTT
>NA|TRBJ2-5|TRBV9|NA
CASSVGVEGQETQYF
TGTGCCAGCAGCGTTGGGGTGGAGGGGCAAGAGACCCAGTACTTC
>TRBD1|TRBJ1-2|TRBV18|NA
CASSPPGTGVFGYTF
TGTGCCAGCTCACCCCCCGGGACAGGGGTTTTTGGCTACACCTTC
>NA|TRBJ2-2|TRBV5-4|NA
CASSDQGGMDTGELFF
TGTGCCAGCAGCGATCAGGGGGGGATGGACACCGGGGAGCTGTTTTTT
>TRBD1|TRBJ1-2|TRBV29-1|NA
CSVADRGAGYTF
TGCAGCGTTGCCGACAGGGGGGCTGGCTACACCTTC
>NA|TRBJ1-2|TRBV29-1|NA
CSVGGAGYGYTF
TGCAGCGTTGGGGGCGCAGGCTATGGCTACACCTTC
>TRBD2|TRBJ2-3|TRBV12-3/TRBV12-4|NA
CASRLLASGTQYF
TGTGCCAGCAGACTACTAGCGTCTGGTACGCAGTATTTT
>NA|TRBJ2-1|TRBV11-2|once
CASSLATGFNEQFF
TGTGCCAGCAGCTTAGCCACGGGATTTAATGAGCAGTTCTTC
>NA|TRBJ2-3|TRBV25-1|NA
CASSAAPGRVTSDTQYF
TGTGCCAGCAGTGCCGCCCCGGGGCGGGTGACCTCAGATACGCAGTATTTT
>TRBD1|TRBJ1-1|TRBV6-6|NA
CASRQGAGTEAFF
TGTGCCAGCAGACAGGGGGCGGGTACTGAAGCTTTCTTT
>TRBD1|TRBJ2-5|TRBV3-1/TRBV3-2|NA
CASSPRQGGETQYF
TGTGCCAGCAGCCCGCGACAGGGGGGAGAGACCCAGTACTTC
>TRBD1|TRBJ2-7|TRBV9|once
CASSGEGGGQGSYEQYF
TGTGCCAGCAGCGGAGAGGGGGGAGGACAGGGTTCCTACGAGCAGTACTTC
>NA|TRBJ1-2|TRBV6-1|NA
CASRDSPADYGYTF
TGTGCCAGCCGTGACAGCCCGGCGGACTATGGCTACACCTTC